This TCR beta chain was sequenced during a study of cytomegalovirus exposure and HLA in healthy donors. V was trimmed by 6 bases and J by 0 bases, leaving 6 bases between them. This CDR3 has 14 residues. Germline V gene data show CDR1 as MRHNA and CDR2 as SNTAGT. Primers for the PCR totalled 60 Vbeta and 13 Jbeta. The repertoire was sequenced with immunoSEQ multiplex PCR; TCRdb's copy has only in-frame clones and lacks some. The data contain some 120,000 clones, about four fifths of them singletons. The receptor comes from a young man in good health and CMV-seronegative. The chain recombines TRBV6-4 with TRBJ2-6; no clear D. The sample consisted of PBMCs. CDR3 DNA: TGTGCCAGCAGGGTACTCTCTGGGGCCAACGTCCTGACTTTC. Translation gives CASRVLSGANVLTF.